These 24 T cell receptor beta chains came from one sample sequenced in a study of T cell repertoires in cytomegalovirus infection. TCRdb reanalysed the reads using MiXCR and keeps one entry per CDR3 protein. The table records about 490,000 distinct CDR3 sequences, about 11% of them present only once. Specimen: PBMCs. Receptors originate from a human donor in good health (CMV status not recorded). Some clones in this sample may be carry-over from other donors' samples.

The table lists this clonotype with many counts. V and J are TRBV24-1 and TRBJ1-2; D is undetermined. Germline V gives CDR1 KGHDR, CDR2 SFDVKD. CDR3 length: 13 amino acids. Trimming pared 3 bases from V and 3 bases from J, leaving 7 bases between. CDR3 sequence: CATSDDPDYGYTF. DNA for the CDR3: TGTGCCACCAGTGATGACCCCGACTATGGCTACACCTTC.

Ten or more counts support this clonotype. The genes are TRBV7-6 and TRBJ2-7; no clear D. This CDR3 is built from 13 residues. The germline CDR1 and CDR2 sequences are SGHVS and FNYEAQ. V lost 0 bases and J 6 bases, leaving 9 bases between the germline ends. CDR3 in DNA: TGTGCCAGCAGCTTAGCGTCTGGCCGCGAGCAGTACTTC. Translating gives CASSLASGREQYF.

The V gene is TRBV9, the J gene TRBJ2-7; D possibly corresponds to TRBD1 (6 bases). Per the germline V gene, CDR1 is SGDLS and CDR2 is YYNGEE. V was cut by 4 bases and J by 6 bases, with 17 bases left in between. The CDR3 runs to 14 residues. The CDR3 DNA reads TGTGCCAGCAGCTCCAGGACAGTGTCGGGCGAGCAGTACTTC. This translates into CASSSRTVSGEQYF.

This clonotype was picked up many times. The V gene is TRBV6-6, the J gene TRBJ2-5; D is perhaps TRBD2 (6 bases). CDR3 size: 15 residues. The V and J ends lost 5 bases and 2 bases respectively, with 15 bases between them. Germline lookup yields CDR1 MNHNY and CDR2 SVGAGI (reference sequence). DNA of the CDR3: TGTGCCAGCAGTACCTACGGGGGACCTCAAGAGACCCAGTACTTC. Protein product: CASSTYGGPQETQYF.

Only a few counts were recorded for this clonotype. The chain joins TRBV5-1 to TRBJ2-5, with 9 bases aligning to TRBD1. Trimming removed 0 bases from V and 4 bases from J; junction bases left unmatched: 4. The length of the CDR3 is 15 residues. The germline gives CDR1 SGHRS, CDR2 YFSETQ. The CDR3 spells CASSLAGTGRETQYF. The CDR3 DNA is TGCGCCAGCAGCTTGGCCGGGACAGGGCGAGAGACCCAGTACTTC.

There are many counts of this clonotype. The chain couples TRBV6-6 to TRBJ2-5; 10 nucleotides match TRBD1. Germline V CDR1 and CDR2: MNHNY, SVGAGI (reference sequence). Trimming cost V 7 bases and J 4 bases; bases outside gene matches: 6. This CDR3 has 14 residues. The DNA of the CDR3 is TGTGCCAGCACTCGACAGGGGGCTGGAGAGACCCAGTACTTC. The encoded protein is CASTRQGAGETQYF.

A remark on this clonotype: It is likely a read error, because the conserved phenylalanine at the end of the CDR3 is missing. V gene TRBV11-2 combines with J gene TRBJ2-7, with D perhaps matching TRBD1 (5 bases). The CDR3 is 14 amino acids. Trimming removed 4 bases at V and 0 bases at J, with 10 bases between. Germline V lookup: CDR1 SGHAT, CDR2 FQNNGV. The CDR3 protein is CASSSGRGSYEQYS. DNA for the CDR3: TGTGCCAGCAGCTCTGGTAGGGGCTCCTACGAGCAGTACTCC.

This clonotype has a count of ten or more. V gene TRBV24-1 combines with J gene TRBJ2-1; 8 nucleotides line up with TRBD2. Germline CDR1 and CDR2: KGHDR and SFDVKD. Unmatched junction bases numbered 0, after V lost 9 bases and J lost 0 bases. The CDR3 is made up of 13 amino acids. CDR3 amino acids: CATREGSYNEQFF. As DNA, the CDR3 is TGTGCCACCCGGGAGGGCTCCTACAATGAGCAGTTCTTC.

This clonotype was recorded at least ten times. The gene calls are TRBV6-1 and TRBJ2-3; 11 nucleotides match TRBD2. Germline V gene lookup returns CDR1 MNHNS and CDR2 SASEGT. This CDR3 has 16 amino acids. The V gene end was trimmed by 5 bases and the J gene end by 2 bases; junction bases not matched to a gene: 6. The CDR3: CASSLAGGPNTDTQYF. The CDR3 DNA reads as TGTGCCAGCAGTTTAGCGGGGGGGCCGAACACAGATACGCAGTATTTT.

The sample holds many counts of this clonotype. The rearrangement links TRBV12-3 or TRBV12-4 to TRBJ1-1, with D uncertain. The CDR3 loop spans 13 amino acids. V was trimmed by 4 bases and J by 1 base, leaving 7 bases between them. CDR3 DNA sequence: TGTGCCAGCAGTTACAACAGGAACACTGAAGCTTTCTTT. It is translated as CASSYNRNTEAFF.

In its sample, this clonotype was seen a few times. This chain links TRBV5-1 with TRBJ1-6; 7 bases match TRBD1. Germline trimming cut 10 bases from V and 8 bases from J; bases unmatched to any gene: 12. The CDR3 extends over 14 amino acids. Germline lookup yields CDR1 SGHRS and CDR2 YFSETQ. The CDR3 protein is CAGSTGTVDSPLHF. The CDR3 DNA sequence: TGCGCCGGATCCACCGGGACAGTCGATTCACCCCTCCACTTT.

The chain links TRBV7-6 to TRBJ2-5; D gene unclear. V was shortened by 5 bases and J by 4 bases, with 14 bases between the two germline ends. Germline lookup yields CDR1 SGHVS and CDR2 FNYEAQ. The CDR3 is 14 amino acids. CDR3 nucleotide sequence: TGTGCCAGCAGCCCAAGTTTGGGAAGAGAGACCCAGTACTTC. Its translation: CASSPSLGRETQYF.

This clonotype came up many times. This chain joins TRBV7-3 and TRBJ2-7; D remains ambiguous. CDR1 and CDR2 from the germline V gene are SGHTA and FQGTGA. The CDR3 consists of 18 residues. V was clipped by 1 base and J by 2 bases, with 21 bases between them. In nucleotides, the CDR3 is TGTGCCAGCAGCTTAAAACAGTCCCTAAGTGCTTGGACCTACGAGCAGTACTTC. Its protein is CASSLKQSLSAWTYEQYF.

This clonotype was counted a single time. The V call is TRBV2, the J call TRBJ2-5; 9 bases are shared with TRBD2. CDR1 and CDR2 from the germline V gene are SNHLY and FYNNEI. V lost 6 bases and J lost 7; bases outside the gene matches: 9. This CDR3 has 14 amino acids. The CDR3 sequence is CASSLQREAGTQYF. In nucleotides, the CDR3 is TGTGCCAGCAGCCTGCAGCGGGAGGCCGGGACCCAGTACTTC.

Ten or more counts support this clonotype. The chain uses TRBV2 and TRBJ2-1; D is undetermined. V lost 4 bases and J 4 bases, leaving 8 bases between the germline ends. Per the germline V gene, CDR1 is SNHLY and CDR2 is FYNNEI. The CDR3 has 13 residues. The CDR3 coding sequence is TGTGCCAGCAGTGGAGTACTTTACAATGAGCAGTTCTTC. Its protein is CASSGVLYNEQFF.

This clonotype has only a few counts. The chain has TRBV20-1 and TRBJ1-1, with unresolved D. V was cut by 5 bases and J by 0 bases, with 7 bases left in between. The CDR3 has 12 amino acids. Per the germline V gene, CDR1 is DFQATT and CDR2 is SNEGSKA (reference sequence). The DNA for the CDR3 is TGCAGTGCTGGCACACTGAACACTGAAGCTTTCTTT. This sequence encodes CSAGTLNTEAFF.

This clonotype was picked up many times. This chain uses TRBV19 with TRBJ1-5; 7 nucleotides line up with TRBD1. The CDR3 has 14 amino acids. The V gene end was trimmed by 6 bases and the J gene end by 10 bases; junction bases not matched to a gene: 12. Looked up from germline, CDR1 is LNHDA and CDR2 is SQIVND (reference sequence). CDR3 sequence: CASRVDREIGPQHF. DNA of the CDR3: TGTGCCAGTAGAGTTGACAGGGAAATCGGCCCCCAGCATTTT.

In this sample, this clonotype turned up many times. The genes are TRBV11-3 and TRBJ1-2; 10 bases agree with TRBD1. The CDR3 spans 14 residues. Germline loops: CDR1 SGHNT, CDR2 YENEEA. Losses at the gene ends were 0 bases for V and 6 bases for J; bases not matched to a gene: 1. The CDR3 protein is CASSLDGTGDGYTF. CDR3 DNA sequence: TGTGCCAGCAGCTTAGATGGGACAGGGGATGGCTACACCTTC.

The V and J genes are TRBV20-1 and TRBJ1-5; 8 bases map to TRBD1. Unmatched junction bases numbered 9, after V lost 6 bases and J lost 2 bases. From germline, CDR1 is DFQATT and CDR2 SNEGSKA (reference sequence). The CDR3 is 15 residues long. As DNA, the CDR3 is TGCAGTGCCAAGGACAGGGTGGGCGGCAATCAGCCCCAGCATTTT. As protein: CSAKDRVGGNQPQHF.

This clonotype showed up just a few times. The chain combines TRBV30 with TRBJ1-4, with 9 bases identical to TRBD1. J gave up 7 bases and V 4 bases, and 10 bases lay outside the gene matches. CDR3 size: 15 residues. CDR1 and CDR2 (germline): GTSNPN, SVGIG (reference sequence). CDR3 residues: CAWTPPGQGGEKLFF. CDR3 nucleotides: TGTGCCTGGACCCCCCCGGGACAGGGAGGTGAAAAACTGTTTTTT.

This clonotype was seen ten or more times. CDR3 DNA: TGTGCCAGCAGGAGACAGGGCCGCTTTGGAAATTCACCCCTCCACTTT. It encodes CASRRQGRFGNSPLHF. The chain has TRBV6-1 and TRBJ1-6, with 7 positions matching TRBD1. In germline, CDR1 is MNHNS, CDR2 SASEGT. The CDR3 has 16 residues. The junction had 12 bases not matched to a gene; V was cut back by 6 bases and J by 7 bases.

This clonotype has a count of ten or more. The gene calls are TRBV27 and TRBJ1-4; 7 bases are a match to TRBD1. After removal of 6 bases from V and 10 bases from J, the junction contained 17 bases not matched to a gene. The CDR3 covers 16 residues. CDR1 and CDR2 (germline): MNHEY, SMNVEV (reference sequence). The CDR3 sequence: CASRPLPQGPGGKLFF. In DNA, the CDR3 is TGTGCCAGCAGGCCTTTACCACAGGGGCCAGGGGGAAAACTGTTTTTT. Full variable domain (outside the CDR3, taken from reference TRBV27 and TRBJ1-4): EAQVTQNPRYLITVTGKKLTVTCSQNMNHEYMSWYRQDPGLGLRQIYYSMNVEVTDKGDVPEGYKVSRKEKRNFPLILESPSPNQTSLYFCASRPLPQGPGGKLFFGSGTQLSVL.

This clonotype was recorded at least ten times. J is TRBJ2-7 and V is TRBV28; 9 bases are shared with TRBD1. Trimming cost V 3 bases and J 3 bases; bases outside gene matches: 6. CDR3 length: 15 residues. From germline, CDR1 is MDHEN and CDR2 SYDVKM. The CDR3 nucleotides read TGTGCCAGCAGTTTGGGAACAGGGGGCAACTACGAGCAGTACTTC. Its translation: CASSLGTGGNYEQYF.

This clonotype was counted once. This sequence may be a read error, since a much larger clone differs from it by one base. The chain joins TRBV28 to TRBJ2-1; D is possibly TRBD1 or TRBD2 (5 bases each). V was trimmed by 10 bases and J by 9 bases, leaving 10 bases between them. This CDR3 comprises 10 residues. Per germline, CDR1 MDHEN and CDR2 SYDVKM. Here the CDR3 reads CATLGAEQFF. CDR3 nucleotide sequence: TGTGCCACCCTCGGGGCTGAGCAGTTCTTC.